These 14 T cell receptor beta chains originate from one sample sequenced in a study of cytomegalovirus exposure and HLA in healthy donors. This PCR relied on a set of 60 Vbeta primers and 13 Jbeta primers. The repertoire was sequenced with immunoSEQ multiplex PCR; TCRdb's copy has only in-frame clones and lacks some. The profile shows over 200,000 clones, around 80% of them singletons. The sample consisted of PBMCs. These receptors originate from a woman aged 40 to 50 in good health and CMV-seropositive.

The chain combines TRBV6-4 with TRBJ2-1; the match to TRBD2 covers 8 bases. Trimming took 4 bases from V and 6 from J; bases not matched to a gene: 11. The CDR3 is 16 residues long. Per germline, CDR1 MRHNA and CDR2 SNTAGT. CDR3 loop: CASSAWTSRVPNEQFF. The CDR3, as DNA: TGTGCCAGCAGTGCCTGGACTAGCAGAGTCCCCAATGAGCAGTTCTTC.

The chain recombines TRBV27 with TRBJ2-7; 9 bases align to TRBD1. Germline-derived CDR1 and CDR2 are MNHEY and SMNVEV (reference sequence). The CDR3 consists of 17 residues. Trimming at V came to 1 base and at J to 5 bases, leaving 12 bases not matched to a gene. In DNA, the CDR3 is TGTGCCAGCAGTTTATGGCCCCCTGGACAGGGGCCACACGAGCAGTACTTC. Translated: CASSLWPPGQGPHEQYF.

This sequence joins TRBV21-1 and TRBJ2-1; TRBD1 is the table's D call, not checked against the DNA. TRBV21-1 is listed as a pseudogene. The length of the CDR3 is 14 residues. Here the CDR3 reads CASGTGAGTDEQFF. CDR3 DNA sequence: TGTGCCAGCGGAACCGGCGCCGGGACAGATGAGCAGTTCTTC.

The chain combines TRBV4-2 with TRBJ2-1; 8 nucleotides align to TRBD1. Trimming removed 0 bases from V and 4 bases from J; junction bases left unmatched: 11. Germline loops: CDR1 LGHNA, CDR2 YNFKEQ. This CDR3 spans 18 amino acids. The chain's CDR3 is CASSQDLAGQGAYNEQFF. The CDR3 DNA reads as TGTGCCAGCAGCCAAGATTTAGCCGGGCAGGGGGCTTACAATGAGCAGTTCTTC.

V usage is TRBV2 and J usage is TRBJ2-3; 7 nucleotides align to TRBD2. Trimming took 6 bases from V and 4 from J; bases not matched to a gene: 10. Germline V CDR1 and CDR2: SNHLY, FYNNEI. This CDR3 has 15 amino acids. CDR3 nucleotide sequence: TGTGCCAGCAGGGGGACTACGACTTTCGCAGATACGCAGTATTTT. Protein sequence: CASRGTTTFADTQYF.

The chain couples TRBV4-1 to TRBJ2-3; D might be TRBD1 (6 bases). This CDR3 is 15 amino acids long. Germline V lookup: CDR1 MGHRA, CDR2 YSYEKL. The V end was cut by 0 bases, the J end by 4 bases, with 11 bases between. In DNA, the CDR3 is TGCGCCAGCAGCCAAGAGGATCCAGGGGCAGATACGCAGTATTTT. Its protein is CASSQEDPGADTQYF.

This chain links TRBV7-9 with TRBJ2-7; possibly TRBD1 for D (6 bases). The CDR3 extends over 15 amino acids. Germline loops: CDR1 SEHNR, CDR2 FQNEAQ (reference sequence). V shed 3 bases and J shed 0 bases, with 12 bases lying between them. CDR3 loop: CASSFIGTPSYEQYF. The CDR3 nucleotides read TGTGCCAGCAGCTTTATCGGGACACCCTCCTACGAGCAGTACTTC. Variable domain in full (rest from reference TRBV7-9 and TRBJ2-7): DTGVSQNPRHKITKRGQNVTFRCDPISEHNRLYWYRQTLGQGPEFLTYFQNEAQLEKSRLLSDRFSAERPKGSFSTLEIQRTEQGDSAMYLCASSFIGTPSYEQYFGPGTRLTVT.

This CDR3 reads CASSQTGRGETQYF. The CDR3 DNA reads as TGTGCCAGCAGCCAAACCGGACGGGGAGAGACCCAGTACTTC. This rearrangement joins TRBV7-2 to TRBJ2-5; possibly TRBD2 for D (5 bases). Germline V gene sequence: CDR1 SGHTA, CDR2 FQGNSA. V was pared by 5 bases and J by 4 bases, with 14 bases between. The CDR3 is made up of 14 amino acids.

V gene TRBV7-2 combines with J gene TRBJ2-7; 8 bases agree with TRBD1. This CDR3 comprises 14 residues. V lost 4 bases to trimming and J lost 3 bases; unmatched junction nucleotides: 5. CDR1 SGHTA and CDR2 FQGNSA come from the germline V gene. The DNA for the CDR3 is TGTGCCAGCAGCTCCGACAGGGGATACTACGAGCAGTACTTC. This translates into CASSSDRGYYEQYF.

This clone was seen only once. The chain carries TRBV5-4 and TRBJ1-1; 9 bases align to TRBD1. The CDR3 is made up of 16 amino acids. Germline values: CDR1 SGHNT, CDR2 YYREEE (reference sequence). V lost 1 base, J lost 5 bases, and 9 bases stayed unmatched. CDR3 DNA sequence: TGTGCCAGCAGCTTGCCGACAGGGGGTACGATTACTGAAGCTTTCTTT. The encoded protein is CASSLPTGGTITEAFF.

The chain links TRBV6-5 to TRBJ1-2; 12 bases map to TRBD1. Germline V gene sequence: CDR1 MNHEY, CDR2 SVGAGI. The trim removed 6 bases at V and 4 bases at J, leaving 6 bases unmatched. The CDR3 spans 15 residues. The CDR3 region has the DNA TGTGCCAGCAGGTCGGGACAGGGGGCGAGCTATGGCTACACCTTC. Protein sequence: CASRSGQGASYGYTF.

The chain couples TRBV7-9 to TRBJ2-1; 9 bases fit TRBD2. With V trimmed by 3 bases and J by 8 bases, 11 bases remained unmatched. Germline values: CDR1 SEHNR, CDR2 FQNEAQ (reference sequence). CDR3 size: 16 residues. The CDR3 is CASSFRPSGTIDEQFF. The CDR3 nucleotides are TGTGCCAGCAGCTTTAGACCTAGCGGGACTATCGATGAGCAGTTCTTC.

The genes are TRBV20-1 and TRBJ2-5, with D perhaps matching TRBD2 (5 bases). CDR3 length equals 11 residues. Germline V gene lookup returns CDR1 DFQATT and CDR2 SNEGSKA (reference sequence). V gave up 6 bases and J gave up 3 bases, with 8 bases separating them. The CDR3 region is CSAEEEETQYF. CDR3 coding DNA: TGCAGTGCCGAGGAGGAAGAGACCCAGTACTTC.

The chain has TRBV2 and TRBJ2-3, with TRBD1 matching 9 bases. V shed 8 bases and J 3 bases; nucleotides not matched to a gene: 6. Germline CDR1 SNHLY, CDR2 FYNNEI. The CDR3 sequence is 14 residues long. The CDR3 nucleotides read TGTGCCAGCGGGGGCGACAGGGGGACAGATACGCAGTATTTT. Its translation is CASGGDRGTDTQYF.